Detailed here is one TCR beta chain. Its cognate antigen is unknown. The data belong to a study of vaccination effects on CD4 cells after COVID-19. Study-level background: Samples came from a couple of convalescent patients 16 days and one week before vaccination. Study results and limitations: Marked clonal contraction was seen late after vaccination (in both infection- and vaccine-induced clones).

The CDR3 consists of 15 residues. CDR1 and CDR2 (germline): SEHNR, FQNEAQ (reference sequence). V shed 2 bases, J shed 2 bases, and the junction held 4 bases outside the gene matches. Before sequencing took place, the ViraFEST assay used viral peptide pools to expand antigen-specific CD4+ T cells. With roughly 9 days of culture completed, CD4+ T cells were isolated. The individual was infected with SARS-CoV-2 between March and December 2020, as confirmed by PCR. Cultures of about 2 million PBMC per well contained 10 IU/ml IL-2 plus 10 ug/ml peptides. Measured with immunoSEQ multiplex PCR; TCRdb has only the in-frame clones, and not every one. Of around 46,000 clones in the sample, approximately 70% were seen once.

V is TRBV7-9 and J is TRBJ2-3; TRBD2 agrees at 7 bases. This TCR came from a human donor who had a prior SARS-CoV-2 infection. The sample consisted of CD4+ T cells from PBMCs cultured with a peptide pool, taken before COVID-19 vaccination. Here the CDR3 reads CASSLYAGVTDTQYF. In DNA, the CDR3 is TGTGCCAGCAGCTTATATGCGGGGGTCACAGATACGCAGTATTTT.